The 24 T cell receptor beta chains listed next were all sequenced from one sample in a study of control samples from healthy donors and cancer patients. Sequenced by immunoSEQ multiplex PCR; TCRdb stores in-frame clones only, minus some. The sample lists 75,000 to 90,000 clones, 75% to 90% seen once, with over 5.5% in the top ten. The specimen was blood. The receptors were sampled from a man aged 50-59 years in good health.

The chain combines TRBV7-9 with TRBJ2-4; 13 bases map to TRBD2. The germline gives CDR1 SEHNR, CDR2 FQNEAQ (reference sequence). The CDR3 loop spans 19 amino acids. V dropped 3 bases and J dropped 0; count of bases not matched to a gene: 8. The CDR3 loop reads CASSFPTSGGPQAKNIQYF. In nucleotides, the CDR3 is TGTGCCAGCAGCTTTCCGACTAGCGGGGGGCCTCAAGCCAAAAACATTCAGTACTTC.

J is TRBJ1-1 and V is TRBV24-1; 7 nucleotides match TRBD1. Losses at the gene ends were 2 bases for V and 1 base for J; bases not matched to a gene: 3. The CDR3 has 15 amino acids. Germline V gene sequence: CDR1 KGHDR, CDR2 SFDVKD. Here the CDR3 reads CATSDSGTENTEAFF. CDR3 DNA sequence: TGTGCCACCAGTGATTCCGGGACAGAGAACACTGAAGCTTTCTTT.

The gene calls are TRBV6-1 and TRBJ2-7; 7 bases fit TRBD1. This CDR3 region has 16 residues. Trimming cost V 2 bases and J 1 base; bases outside gene matches: 8. CDR1 and CDR2 from the germline V gene are MNHNS and SASEGT. The CDR3 DNA reads as TGTGCCAGCAGTGAACCTTCCAGGGGGAGTTCCTACGAGCAGTACTTC. Its protein is CASSEPSRGSSYEQYF.

The chain recombines TRBV11-2 with TRBJ2-3, with a weak D call TRBD2 (7 bases). Germline V gene lookup returns CDR1 SGHAT and CDR2 FQNNGV. The CDR3 loop spans 15 amino acids. Trimming took 4 bases from V and 2 from J, leaving 13 bases between them. CDR3 residues: CASSSRGANTDTQYF. The CDR3 coding sequence is TGTGCCAGCAGCTCCCGGGGGGCCAACACAGATACGCAGTATTTT.

The chain combines TRBV6-5 with TRBJ1-6; perhaps TRBD1 as D (5 bases). This CDR3 contains 15 residues. Looked up from germline, CDR1 is MNHEY and CDR2 is SVGAGI. The germline V and J ends were trimmed by 4 bases and 9 bases, with 16 bases remaining between them. The DNA of the CDR3 is TGTGCCAGCAGTTCCCAGGGCGGCGTGGTTTCACCCCTCCACTTT. It translates to CASSSQGGVVSPLHF.

This rearrangement joins TRBV7-9 to TRBJ2-3; a possible D gene is TRBD1 (7 bases). Trimming pared 0 bases from V and 6 bases from J, leaving 10 bases between. The germline V gene has CDR1 SEHNR and CDR2 FQNEAQ (reference sequence). The CDR3 is 14 amino acids. The CDR3 coding sequence is TGTGCCAGCAGCTTAGCCAGGGGGAGGGATACGCAGTATTTT. It yields the protein CASSLARGRDTQYF. The full variable domain, completed using reference TRBV7-9 and TRBJ2-3, is DTGVSQNPRHKITKRGQNVTFRCDPISEHNRLYWYRQTLGQGPEFLTYFQNEAQLEKSRLLSDRFSAERPKGSFSTLEIQRTEQGDSAMYLCASSLARGRDTQYFGPGTRLTVL.

The chain recombines TRBV27 with TRBJ1-1; D might be TRBD1 (6 bases). This CDR3 has 14 amino acids. The V end was cut by 0 bases, the J end by 4 bases, with 9 bases between. Germline V gene lookup returns CDR1 MNHEY and CDR2 SMNVEV (reference sequence). The chain's CDR3 is CASSLSQQGTEAFF. Here the CDR3 DNA reads TGTGCCAGCAGTTTATCGCAACAGGGCACTGAAGCTTTCTTT.

V gene TRBV3-1 (or the pseudogene TRBV3-2) combines with J gene TRBJ2-7, with D possibly TRBD1 on 5 matching bases. The germline CDR1 and CDR2 sequences are LGHDT and YNNKEL (reference sequence). V lost 5 bases to trimming and J lost 3 bases, with 14 bases between them. The CDR3 extends over 14 amino acids. CDR3 residues: CASSFSQGVYEQYF. The CDR3 DNA reads TGTGCCAGCAGCTTCAGCCAAGGGGTCTACGAGCAGTACTTC.

The chain joins TRBV5-5 to TRBJ2-7, with D maybe TRBD1 (5 bases). This CDR3 has 14 amino acids. Germline CDR1 SGHKS, CDR2 YYEKEE (reference sequence). V lost 3 bases, J lost 2 bases, and 12 bases lay in between. The CDR3 here is CASSSRAGPYEQYF. In DNA, the CDR3 is TGTGCCAGCAGCTCACGGGCAGGGCCCTACGAGCAGTACTTC.

The chain uses TRBV20-1 and TRBJ2-5; 14 nucleotides line up with TRBD2. The CDR3 length is 16 residues. In germline, CDR1 is DFQATT, CDR2 SNEGSKA (reference sequence). Germline trimming cut 3 bases from V and 9 bases from J; bases unmatched to any gene: 12. The CDR3 loop reads CSASRTSGGPTRSQYF. In DNA, the CDR3 is TGCAGTGCTAGTCGGACTAGCGGGGGGCCCACCAGATCCCAGTACTTC.

This clone appeared a single time. The rearrangement joins TRBV7-2 to TRBJ2-5; D gene ambiguous. Between the trimmed V and J ends, which lost 0 bases and 2 bases, there was a span of 22 bases. CDR3 length equals 19 residues. The germline V gene encodes CDR1 SGHTA and CDR2 FQGNSA. CDR3: CASSLALPALVGVQETQYF. The CDR3 DNA follows: TGTGCCAGCAGCTTAGCTCTCCCCGCTCTTGTTGGGGTACAAGAGACCCAGTACTTC.

The genes are TRBV11-2 and TRBJ1-5, with a tentative D call TRBD1 (5 bases). There are 14 residues in the CDR3. CDR1 is SGHAT and CDR2 is FQNNGV in the germline V gene. V was shortened by 0 bases and J by 4 bases, with 7 bases between the two germline ends. CDR3 in DNA: TGTGCCAGCAGCTTAGATTGGGGGAATCAGCCCCAGCATTTT. It translates to CASSLDWGNQPQHF.

The chain links TRBV29-1 to TRBJ2-1, with unresolved D. Trimming left V 5 bases short and J 0 bases short, with 14 bases between. CDR1 is SQVTM, CDR2 ANQGSEA, per germline. CDR3 length equals 15 residues. CDR3 loop: CSVWIRGNSYNEQFF. As DNA, the CDR3 is TGCAGCGTTTGGATTCGTGGGAACTCCTACAATGAGCAGTTCTTC.

This sequence joins TRBV30 and TRBJ1-1, with D perhaps TRBD1 (6 bases). The length of the CDR3 is 13 residues. Looked up from germline, CDR1 is GTSNPN and CDR2 is SVGIG (reference sequence). The V and J ends lost 5 bases and 1 base respectively, with 11 bases between them. CDR3: CAWSTGANTEAFF. CDR3 coding DNA: TGTGCCTGGTCGACAGGAGCGAACACTGAAGCTTTCTTT. Looking up the rest from reference TRBV30 and TRBJ1-1 gives the full variable domain: SQTIHQWPATLVQPVGSPLSLECTVEGTSNPNLYWYRQAAGRGLQLLFYSVGIGQISSEVPQNLSASRPQDRQFILSSKKLLLSDSGFYLCAWSTGANTEAFFGQGTRLTVV.

The chain couples TRBV19 to TRBJ1-2; TRBD1 might be the D (6 bases). V dropped 2 bases and J dropped 0 bases, with 13 bases sitting between them. The CDR3 runs to 16 residues. The V gene's germline CDR1 is LNHDA and CDR2 SQIVND (reference sequence). The CDR3 DNA reads as TGTGCCAGTAGTATATCGAGGGAGGGGGCTAACTATGGCTACACCTTC. Protein product: CASSISREGANYGYTF.

CDR3 sequence reads: CASSLNRNNEQFF. The CDR3 nucleotides read TGTGCCAGCAGCTTAAACCGAAACAATGAGCAGTTCTTC. This chain uses TRBV11-3 with TRBJ2-1, with no clear D. Per the germline V gene, CDR1 is SGHNT and CDR2 is YENEEA. V lost 2 bases to trimming and J lost 5 bases, with 7 bases between them. The CDR3 covers 13 residues.

The chain links TRBV6-5 to TRBJ2-7; D not resolved. Germline V gene sequence: CDR1 MNHEY, CDR2 SVGAGI. There are 14 residues in the CDR3. V was pared by 0 bases and J by 0 bases, with 6 bases between. In DNA form, the CDR3 reads TGTGCCAGCAGTTACTCGGCAGGCTCCTACGAGCAGTACTTC. Amino acids: CASSYSAGSYEQYF.

This clone was counted between two and nine times. The chain employs TRBV7-8 and TRBJ2-4; 7 bases line up with TRBD2. CDR3 length: 18 residues. Looked up from germline, CDR1 is SGHVS and CDR2 is FQNEAQ. J gave up 3 bases and V 1 base, and 12 bases lay outside the gene matches. Here the CDR3 reads CASSLELRKAGSKNIQYF. The CDR3, as DNA: TGTGCCAGCAGCTTAGAGCTGAGGAAAGCGGGGAGCAAAAACATTCAGTACTTC.

The chain couples TRBV13 to TRBJ2-1; 10 bases fit TRBD2. From germline, CDR1 is PRHDT and CDR2 FYEKMQ (reference sequence). The CDR3 is 16 amino acids. V lost 1 base to trimming and J lost 6 bases; unmatched junction nucleotides: 6. Written as DNA, the CDR3 is TGTGCCAGCAGCTTAGTCCAGCGGGGGGGCCGCAATGAGCAGTTCTTC. Its translation is CASSLVQRGGRNEQFF.

The chain links TRBV7-9 to TRBJ2-1, with TRBD1 as a possible D gene (6 bases). The germline V gene has CDR1 SEHNR and CDR2 FQNEAQ (reference sequence). The CDR3 length is 14 residues. V lost 6 bases and J 1 base, leaving 10 bases between the germline ends. The CDR3 reads CASRNTGSYNEQFF. The CDR3, as DNA: TGTGCCAGCAGGAACACAGGGTCCTACAATGAGCAGTTCTTC.

The V call is TRBV4-3, the J call TRBJ2-3, with 7 positions matching TRBD2. J was trimmed by 3 bases and V by 0 bases; bases with no gene match: 6. Germline lookup yields CDR1 LGHNA and CDR2 YSLEER. The CDR3 totals 16 residues. The CDR3 is CASSQEIQGGTDTQYF. Written as DNA, the CDR3 is TGCGCCAGCAGCCAAGAGATCCAGGGAGGGACAGATACGCAGTATTTT.

This clone was counted once. The rearrangement joins TRBV2 to TRBJ1-1, with 8 bases aligning to TRBD1. This CDR3 has 15 residues. V trimming: 2 bases; J trimming: 1 base; junction bases outside the gene matches: 3. Germline V gene lookup returns CDR1 SNHLY and CDR2 FYNNEI. CDR3 sequence (DNA): TGTGCCAGCAGTGAATACGGACAGGGGAACACTGAAGCTTTCTTT. Amino acid sequence: CASSEYGQGNTEAFF.

This rearrangement joins TRBV7-8 to TRBJ2-7, with 8 bases identical to TRBD1. CDR3 length equals 16 residues. V lost 4 bases to trimming and J lost 3 bases; unmatched junction nucleotides: 11. Germline CDR1 is SGHVS and CDR2 is FQNEAQ. The CDR3 DNA sequence: TGTGCCAGCAGCTCGAGAGGTGGACAGGGCGGCTACGAGCAGTACTTC. It encodes CASSSRGGQGGYEQYF.

The chain has TRBV9 and TRBJ1-1, with 9 bases that match TRBD1. Per germline, CDR1 SGDLS and CDR2 YYNGEE. The CDR3 is made up of 16 amino acids. The ends lost 2 bases at V and 5 bases at J; junction bases unmatched: 10. This chain's CDR3 is CASSVWDRAPRTEAFF. The CDR3 nucleotides are TGTGCCAGCAGCGTCTGGGACAGGGCCCCTAGAACTGAAGCTTTCTTT.